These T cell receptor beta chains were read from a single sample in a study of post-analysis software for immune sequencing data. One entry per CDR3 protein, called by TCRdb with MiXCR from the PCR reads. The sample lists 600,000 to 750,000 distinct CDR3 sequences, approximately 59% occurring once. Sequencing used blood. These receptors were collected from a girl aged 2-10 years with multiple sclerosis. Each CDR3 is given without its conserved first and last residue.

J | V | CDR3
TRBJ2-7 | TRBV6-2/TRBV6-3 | ASSYTEAREQY
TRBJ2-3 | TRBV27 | ASSFIGLREGSTDTQY
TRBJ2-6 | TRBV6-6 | ASSPDISGANVLT
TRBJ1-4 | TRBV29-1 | SVVQGASEKLF
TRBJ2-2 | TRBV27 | ASSPYLSGELPRELF
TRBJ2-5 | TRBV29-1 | SVRSSGETQY
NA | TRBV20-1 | SARDDRLNGYEQY
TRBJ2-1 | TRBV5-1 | ASSFGQRYNEQF
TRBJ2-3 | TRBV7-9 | ASSLDTRVTDTQY
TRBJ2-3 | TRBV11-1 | ASSLSVLPLGSGQGVPDTQY
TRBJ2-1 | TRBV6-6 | ASSLVVPPYNEQF
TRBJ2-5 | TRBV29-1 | SATPSRRGETQY
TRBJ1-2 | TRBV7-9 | ASSPLAPDYGYT
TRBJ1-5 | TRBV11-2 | ASSPNGGSNQPQH
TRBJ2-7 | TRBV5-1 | ASRIQQGEWYEQY
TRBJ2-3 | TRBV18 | ASSPWTSGADTQY
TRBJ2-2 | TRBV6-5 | ASSYSWTSITGELF
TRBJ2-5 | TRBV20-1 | SATTNQETQY
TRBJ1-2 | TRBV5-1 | ASSLEQGEVRGYT
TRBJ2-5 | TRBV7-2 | ASSLGSGLETQY
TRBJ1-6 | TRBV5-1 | ASSLAGLSSLH
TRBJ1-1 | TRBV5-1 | ASSPPGTGTNTEAF
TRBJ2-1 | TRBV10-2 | ASSEAANEQF
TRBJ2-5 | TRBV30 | ATSPGSVRQETQY
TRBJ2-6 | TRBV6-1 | ASRAWRSSGANVLT
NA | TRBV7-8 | ASSSVGETGATYEQY
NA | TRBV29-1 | SVGEGGRETQY
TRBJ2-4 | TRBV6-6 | ASSYLGGQGAKNIQY
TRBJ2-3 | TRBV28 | ASKDSGNGPTDTQY
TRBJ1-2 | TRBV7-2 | ASSSRQGYNVGYGYT
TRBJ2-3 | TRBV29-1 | SVESGGDTQY
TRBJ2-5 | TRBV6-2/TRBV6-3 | ASSATGRETQY
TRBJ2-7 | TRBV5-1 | ASSLGTSGGSSYEQY
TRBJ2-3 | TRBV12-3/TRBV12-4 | ASSYRDGTDTQY
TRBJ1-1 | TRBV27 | ASARLGEAF
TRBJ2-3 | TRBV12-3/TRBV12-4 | ASKGLDTQY
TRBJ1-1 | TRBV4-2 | ASSHIGDTEAF
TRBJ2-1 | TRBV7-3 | ASSLLAGGDNEQF
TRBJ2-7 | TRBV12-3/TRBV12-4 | ASSLDYRGSGYEQY
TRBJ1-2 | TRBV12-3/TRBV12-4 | ASSLVPASKGYT
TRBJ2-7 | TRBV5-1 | ASAPSRSDYEQY
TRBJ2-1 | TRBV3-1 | ASSPTKTGEQF
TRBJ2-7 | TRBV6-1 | ASTERDRLLSYEQY
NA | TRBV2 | ASSITSGDLYEQY
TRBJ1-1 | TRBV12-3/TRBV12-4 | ASSPTDRGLTEAF
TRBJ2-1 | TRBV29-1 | SVEDRADYEQF
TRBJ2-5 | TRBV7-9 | ASSLGWQDKETQY
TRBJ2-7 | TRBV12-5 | ASGSTPSYEQY
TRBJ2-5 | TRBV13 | ASSQTGLATQETQY
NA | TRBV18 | ASSPQGPPPYEQY
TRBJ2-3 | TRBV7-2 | ASSFQSGATDTQY
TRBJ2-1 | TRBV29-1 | SGRQELNQF